A selection of T cell receptor beta chains follows, all from one sample in a study of T-cell memory formation after mild COVID-19. Each CDR3 protein is one row after TCRdb ran MiXCR on the 5' RACE reads. The profile shows about 360,000 distinct CDR3 sequences, approximately 15% of them singletons. The sequenced sample consisted of PBMCs or a T cell subset sorted from them (not recorded which). Receptor source: a man between 18 and 29 years old who had mild COVID-19 (a few samples of this study predate the infection). Cell type and time point are not known. CDR3s include the opening cysteine and the closing phenylalanine or tryptophan. The order of the fields is V gene, D gene, J gene, clone size, CDR3 protein, CDR3 DNA. The D gene is left open where the match is weak. Clone sizes are given selectively: once, few, many, or a class where the clone is expanded.

V: TRBV29-1; D: -; J: TRBJ1-5; size: few; CDR3: CSVAWEQDSNQPQHF; DNA: TGCAGCGTCGCCTGGGAGCAGGATAGCAATCAGCCCCAGCATTTT
V: TRBV6-2/TRBV6-3; D: -; J: TRBJ2-5; size: once; CDR3: CASSYGISQETQYF; DNA: TGTGCCAGCAGTTACGGTATCAGCCAAGAGACCCAGTACTTC
V: TRBV6-1; D: -; J: TRBJ2-3; size: -; CDR3: CASSESEASVSTDTQYF; DNA: TGTGCCAGCAGTGAGTCCGAGGCTAGCGTTAGCACAGATACGCAGTATTTT
V: TRBV9; D: TRBD1; J: TRBJ1-6; size: few; CDR3: CASSVAPGGLNSPLHF; DNA: TGTGCCAGCAGCGTAGCTCCAGGGGGGCTCAATTCACCCCTCCACTTT
V: TRBV28; D: -; J: TRBJ1-6; size: -; CDR3: CASSLRFNSPLHF; DNA: TGTGCCAGCAGTTTAAGGTTTAATTCACCCCTCCACTTT
V: TRBV4-1; D: -; J: TRBJ1-4; size: few; CDR3: CASSQVESSNEKLFF; DNA: TGCGCCAGCAGCCAAGTTGAGTCTTCTAATGAAAAACTGTTTTTT
V: TRBV5-1; D: TRBD1; J: TRBJ2-2; size: -; CDR3: CASSRGQGDRELFF; DNA: TGCGCCAGCAGCAGGGGACAGGGGGACCGGGAGCTGTTTTTT
V: TRBV27; D: -; J: TRBJ2-3; size: many; CDR3: CASRLNRVDTDTQYF; DNA: TGTGCCAGCAGGTTAAACAGGGTGGACACAGATACGCAGTATTTT
V: TRBV7-8; D: TRBD1; J: TRBJ1-5; size: few; CDR3: CASSPFSGGVLYQPQHF; DNA: TGTGCCAGCAGCCCCTTTTCAGGGGGCGTCTTATATCAGCCCCAGCATTTT
V: TRBV20-1; D: -; J: TRBJ2-1; size: -; CDR3: CSATSRNEQFF; DNA: TGCAGTGCTACCTCTAGGAATGAGCAGTTCTTC
V: TRBV3-1; D: -; J: TRBJ2-7; size: few; CDR3: CASSQFYEQYF; DNA: TGTGCCAGCAGCCAATTCTACGAGCAGTACTTC
V: TRBV27; D: -; J: TRBJ1-2; size: few; CDR3: CASSSGPTGALGYTF; DNA: TGTGCCAGCAGTTCGGGGCCGACAGGAGCCTTGGGCTACACCTTC
V: TRBV6-2/TRBV6-3; D: -; J: TRBJ1-6; size: -; CDR3: CASIEQLNSPLHF; DNA: TGTGCCAGCATAGAACAGCTTAATTCACCCCTCCACTTT
V: TRBV6-5; D: TRBD2; J: TRBJ2-1; size: -; CDR3: CASSYFYRGLAGGNEQFF; DNA: TGTGCCAGCAGTTACTTTTACAGGGGACTAGCGGGGGGGAATGAGCAGTTCTTC
V: TRBV7-9; D: TRBD2; J: TRBJ2-3; size: -; CDR3: CASSWTSGTADTQYF; DNA: TGTGCCAGCAGCTGGACTAGCGGGACGGCAGATACGCAGTATTTT
V: TRBV24-1; D: -; J: TRBJ2-3; size: -; CDR3: CATSQDSSTDTQYF; DNA: TGTGCCACCAGTCAGGACAGCAGCACAGATACGCAGTATTTT
V: TRBV19; D: TRBD1; J: TRBJ2-4; size: -; CDR3: CASRQGTGAVDIQYF; DNA: TGTGCCAGTAGACAAGGGACAGGGGCGGTGGACATTCAGTACTTC
V: TRBV29-1; D: -; J: TRBJ2-1; size: few; CDR3: CSVVGTWGANNEQFF; DNA: TGCAGCGTTGTTGGGACGTGGGGGGCGAACAATGAGCAGTTCTTC
V: TRBV15; D: -; J: TRBJ1-2; size: many; CDR3: CATSRGYGYTF; DNA: TGTGCCACCAGCAGGGGGTATGGCTACACCTTC
V: TRBV5-1; D: TRBD2; J: TRBJ2-5; size: many; CDR3: CASSFSASGGAGTQYF; DNA: TGCGCCAGCAGCTTCTCGGCTAGCGGGGGGGCTGGGACCCAGTACTTC
V: TRBV6-6; D: -; J: TRBJ1-2; size: few; CDR3: CASTVAGHYGYTF; DNA: TGTGCCAGCACCGTGGCAGGGCACTATGGCTACACCTTC
V: TRBV6-5; D: -; J: TRBJ2-2; size: few; CDR3: CASTRVRVSGLNTGELFF; DNA: TGTGCCAGCACCCGCGTCAGGGTCTCTGGCCTTAACACCGGGGAGCTGTTTTTT
V: TRBV5-6; D: TRBD1; J: TRBJ1-2; size: -; CDR3: CASSFPGTGYNYGYTF; DNA: TGTGCCAGCAGCTTTCCCGGGACAGGGTATAACTATGGCTACACCTTC
V: TRBV10-3; D: -; J: TRBJ1-1; size: few; CDR3: CATKAPLNTEAFF; DNA: TGTGCCACCAAGGCCCCTCTGAACACTGAAGCTTTCTTT
V: TRBV29-1; D: -; J: TRBJ2-5; size: few; CDR3: CSVEDRSGSETQYF; DNA: TGCAGCGTTGAAGATAGATCAGGGTCTGAGACCCAGTACTTC
V: TRBV4-3; D: TRBD1; J: TRBJ2-2; size: -; CDR3: CASSHPGQGIGELFF; DNA: TGCGCCAGCAGCCACCCGGGACAGGGGATCGGGGAGCTGTTTTTT
V: TRBV11-3; D: TRBD1; J: TRBJ2-2; size: few; CDR3: CASSLRRTGYTGELFF; DNA: TGTGCCAGCAGCCTAAGGAGGACAGGGTACACCGGGGAGCTGTTTTTT
V: TRBV5-1; D: TRBD2; J: TRBJ2-5; size: many; CDR3: CASSGRLAGVETQYF; DNA: TGCGCCAGCAGCGGACGACTAGCGGGGGTAGAGACCCAGTACTTC
V: TRBV5-1; D: -; J: TRBJ2-3; size: few; CDR3: CASSLAQGGGPTDTQYF; DNA: TGCGCCAGCAGCTTGGCCCAGGGCGGGGGCCCCACAGATACGCAGTATTTT
V: TRBV29-1; D: -; J: TRBJ2-7; size: few; CDR3: CSGRYSHAQDEQYF; DNA: TGCAGCGGTCGATACAGCCACGCACAGGACGAGCAGTACTTC
V: TRBV9; D: -; J: TRBJ1-2; size: -; CDR3: CASSVDVGRSYGYTF; DNA: TGTGCCAGCAGCGTAGACGTCGGCAGGTCCTATGGCTACACCTTC
V: TRBV6-2/TRBV6-3; D: -; J: TRBJ1-2; size: few; CDR3: CASSYRGPLRGYTF; DNA: TGTGCCAGCAGTTACCGGGGGCCCCTCCGAGGCTACACCTTC
V: TRBV6-6; D: TRBD1; J: TRBJ2-5; size: many; CDR3: CASRAPGTGGIETQYF; DNA: TGTGCCAGCAGAGCGCCCGGGACAGGGGGAATAGAGACCCAGTACTTC
V: TRBV7-9; D: -; J: TRBJ2-5; size: few; CDR3: CASLVAGIQETQYF; DNA: TGTGCCAGCCTAGTCGCGGGAATACAAGAGACCCAGTACTTC
V: TRBV20-1; D: -; J: TRBJ1-5; size: -; CDR3: CSARAGVSNQPQHF; DNA: TGCAGTGCTAGAGCAGGAGTTAGCAATCAGCCCCAGCATTTT
V: TRBV10-2; D: -; J: TRBJ1-1; size: -; CDR3: CASRLPPVNTEAFF; DNA: TGCGCCAGCAGGCTACCACCCGTGAACACTGAAGCTTTCTTT
V: TRBV12-3/TRBV12-4; D: TRBD2; J: TRBJ2-2; size: many; CDR3: CASSFADGGATGELFF; DNA: TGTGCCAGCAGTTTCGCGGACGGGGGGGCCACCGGGGAGCTGTTTTTT
V: TRBV20-1; D: -; J: TRBJ1-1; size: -; CDR3: CSARDPVNTAEAFF; DNA: TGCAGTGCTAGAGATCCCGTTAACACTGCTGAAGCTTTCTTT
V: TRBV2; D: -; J: TRBJ1-1; size: -; CDR3: CASSAAPRTEAFF; DNA: TGTGCCAGCAGTGCCGCACCCCGGACTGAAGCTTTCTTT
V: TRBV18; D: TRBD2; J: TRBJ2-7; size: -; CDR3: CASSPPSGASYEQYF; DNA: TGTGCCAGCTCACCCCCTAGCGGGGCCTCCTACGAGCAGTACTTC
V: TRBV7-9; D: TRBD1; J: TRBJ2-3; size: -; CDR3: CASSPATGGYSDTQYF; DNA: TGTGCCAGCAGCCCCGCGACAGGGGGCTATTCAGATACGCAGTATTTT
V: TRBV6-5; D: -; J: TRBJ1-6; size: -; CDR3: CASRTYLSSPLHF; DNA: TGTGCCAGCAGGACGTATCTTAGTTCACCCCTCCACTTT
V: TRBV9; D: TRBD1; J: TRBJ2-3; size: -; CDR3: CASSAPGTGNPTDTQYF; DNA: TGTGCCAGCAGCGCGCCCGGGACAGGGAATCCCACAGATACGCAGTATTTT
V: TRBV11-2; D: -; J: TRBJ1-2; size: few; CDR3: CASSLRIF; DNA: TGTGCCAGCAGCCTACGAATCTTC
V: TRBV12-3/TRBV12-4; D: -; J: TRBJ2-2; size: many; CDR3: CASSLSGGELFF; DNA: TGTGCCAGCAGCCTCAGTGGGGGGGAGCTGTTTTTT
V: TRBV7-9; D: -; J: TRBJ2-3; size: many; CDR3: CASSFGNRGRGNTQYF; DNA: TGTGCCAGCAGCTTCGGAAACCGGGGCCGTGGGAATACGCAGTATTTT
V: TRBV7-9; D: -; J: TRBJ2-2; size: few; CDR3: CASSLTAGLLTGELFF; DNA: TGTGCCAGCAGCTTAACAGCTGGACTACTCACCGGGGAGCTGTTTTTT
V: TRBV5-4; D: -; J: TRBJ1-1; size: few; CDR3: CASSPKGARASGTEAFF; DNA: TGTGCCAGCAGCCCTAAAGGAGCCAGGGCGTCGGGCACTGAAGCTTTCTTT
V: TRBV18; D: -; J: TRBJ2-1; size: few; CDR3: CASSAAGTGLDEQFF; DNA: TGTGCCAGCTCAGCGGCCGGGACTGGCCTCGATGAGCAGTTCTTC
V: TRBV6-6; D: -; J: TRBJ1-5; size: few; CDR3: CASSLPTEDHQHF; DNA: TGTGCCAGCAGTCTCCCGACGGAGGATCACCAGCATTTT
V: TRBV5-1; D: -; J: TRBJ1-3; size: -; CDR3: CASSRQGGTAGNTIYF; DNA: TGCGCCAGCAGCCGGCAGGGTGGGACGGCTGGAAACACCATATATTTT